This T cell receptor beta chain was recorded in a study of blood T cell repertoires in COVID-19. Turning to the study itself: T cells, B-cell-depleted T cells, or PBMCs supplied cDNA or gDNA.

Libraries were prepared by immunoSEQ multiplex PCR; TCRdb keeps only in-frame clonotypes and omits some of them. The sample holds approximately 250,000 clones, about 91% seen once. CDR3 length: 15 amino acids. The sequenced sample was PBMCs or T cells enriched from blood (not recorded which). This chain joins TRBV21-1 and TRBJ2-3; the D call of TRBD2 is as the table states it, not checked on the DNA. TRBV21-1 is a documented pseudogene. The TCR was taken from a man between 35 and 55 years old who had been exposed to COVID-19. The CDR3 DNA follows: TGTGCCAGCAGCAAACCCGAGCCCCCCACAGATACGCAGTATTTT. Translated: CASSKPEPPTDTQYF.